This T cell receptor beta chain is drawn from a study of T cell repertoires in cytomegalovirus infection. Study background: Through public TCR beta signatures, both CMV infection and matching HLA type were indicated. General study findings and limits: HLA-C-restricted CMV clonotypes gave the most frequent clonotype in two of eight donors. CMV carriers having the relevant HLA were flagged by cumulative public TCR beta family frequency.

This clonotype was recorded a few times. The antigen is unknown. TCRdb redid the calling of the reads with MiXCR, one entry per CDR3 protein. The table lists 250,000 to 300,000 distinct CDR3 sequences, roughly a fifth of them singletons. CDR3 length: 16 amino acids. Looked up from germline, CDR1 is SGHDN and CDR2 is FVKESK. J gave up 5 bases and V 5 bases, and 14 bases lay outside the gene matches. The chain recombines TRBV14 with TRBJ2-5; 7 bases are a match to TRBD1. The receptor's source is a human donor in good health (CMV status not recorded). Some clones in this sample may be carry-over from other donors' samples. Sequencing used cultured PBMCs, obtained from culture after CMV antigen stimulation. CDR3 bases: TGTGCCAGCAGCGCCGGCGAGACAGGGTGGAGGGAGACCCAGTACTTC. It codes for CASSAGETGWRETQYF.